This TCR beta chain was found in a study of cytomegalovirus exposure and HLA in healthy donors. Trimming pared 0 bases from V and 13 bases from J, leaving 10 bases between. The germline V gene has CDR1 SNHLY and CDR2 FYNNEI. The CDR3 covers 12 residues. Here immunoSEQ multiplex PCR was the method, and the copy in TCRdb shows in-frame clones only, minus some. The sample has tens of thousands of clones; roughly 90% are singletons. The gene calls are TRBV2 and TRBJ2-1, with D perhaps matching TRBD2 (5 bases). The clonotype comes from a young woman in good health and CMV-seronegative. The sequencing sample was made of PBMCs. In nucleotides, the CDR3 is TGTGCCAGCAGTGAAGCGCTGACTACCCAGTTCTTC. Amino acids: CASSEALTTQFF. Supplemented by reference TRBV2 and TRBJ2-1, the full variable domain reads EPEVTQTPSHQVTQMGQEVILRCVPISNHLYFYWYRQILGQKVEFLVSFYNNEISEKSEIFDDQFSVERPDGSNFTLKIRSTKLEDSAMYFCASSEALTTQFFGPGTRLTVL.